The 27 T cell receptor beta chains in this list originate from one sample, sequenced in a study of CD8+CD57+ T cells in acquired aplastic anemia. By flow cytometry, patients selected for sequencing had shown an expansion of CD8+CD57+ cells. Template material for TCR beta VDJ and CDR3 profiling consisted of genomic DNA. TCRdb fed the reads into MiXCR, producing one record per CDR3 protein. This repertoire shows 200,000 to 250,000 distinct CDR3 sequences, 55% to 65% found once; its top ten account for about 60%. The sample was sorted CD4+, CD8+, or CD8+CD57+ T cells (not recorded which) from PBMCs. These receptors were taken from a human donor with aplastic anemia.

In nucleotides, the CDR3 is TGTGCCAGCAGCTTCGTCCCGGGACACTACGAGCAGTACTTC. Encoded protein: CASSFVPGHYEQYF. The rearrangement links TRBV7-2 to TRBJ2-7, with a weak D call TRBD1 (6 bases). This CDR3 has 14 residues. Germline CDR1 is SGHTA and CDR2 is FQGNSA. Trimming removed 3 bases at V and 3 bases at J, with 12 bases between.

The sample holds a few counts of this clonotype. This sequence joins TRBV7-8 and TRBJ2-7; D call uncertain. Germline CDR1 and CDR2: SGHVS and FQNEAQ. Trimming left V 5 bases short and J 3 bases short, with 8 bases between. This CDR3 is 12 amino acids long. This CDR3 is CASSRPSYEQYF. CDR3 DNA sequence: TGTGCCAGCAGCCGACCTAGCTACGAGCAGTACTTC.

The rearrangement uses TRBV7-9 and TRBJ2-5, with 7 bases that match TRBD2. The CDR3 is made up of 15 amino acids. V shed 1 base, J shed 1 base, and the junction held 3 bases outside the gene matches. Germline V gene lookup returns CDR1 SEHNR and CDR2 FQNEAQ (reference sequence). The CDR3 loop is CASSLGGTTQETQYF. CDR3 coding DNA: TGTGCCAGCAGCTTAGGAGGGACTACCCAAGAGACCCAGTACTTC.

V usage is TRBV20-1 and J usage is TRBJ2-7, with 9 bases lining up with TRBD1. Germline V gives CDR1 DFQATT, CDR2 SNEGSKA (reference sequence). The CDR3 runs to 12 residues. Losses at the gene ends were 3 bases for V and 4 bases for J; bases not matched to a gene: 1. CDR3 nucleotides: TGCAGTGCTAGTGGGACAGGGTACGAGCAGTACTTC. Amino acid sequence: CSASGTGYEQYF.

The gene calls are TRBV25-1 and TRBJ1-1, with a tentative D call TRBD1 (6 bases). Trimming took off 6 bases at V and 7 bases at J, with 12 bases between the two ends. The CDR3 is 12 amino acids. The germline CDR1 and CDR2 sequences are MGHDK and SYGVNS. CDR3 region: CASSYQGSEAFF. The CDR3 nucleotides read TGTGCCAGCAGCTATCAGGGGAGTGAAGCTTTCTTT.

The chain joins TRBV2 to TRBJ2-3; no definite D call. The germline gives CDR1 SNHLY, CDR2 FYNNEI. Deletions cut 9 bases from V and 10 bases from J, with 11 bases between. This CDR3 contains 10 residues. Here the CDR3 reads CASLLLAQYF. The CDR3 nucleotides read TGTGCCAGTCTGCTATTGGCGCAGTATTTT.

V and J are TRBV7-6 and TRBJ2-3, with 10 bases aligning to TRBD2. Looked up from germline, CDR1 is SGHVS and CDR2 is FNYEAQ. This CDR3 is 16 amino acids long. With V trimmed by 8 bases and J by 1 base, 9 bases remained unmatched. The CDR3 DNA is TGTGCCAGCGCCCCAGTTCTAGCGGGGGGCACAGATACGCAGTATTTT. Translated, it gives CASAPVLAGGTDTQYF.

About this clonotype itself: Relative to the germline gene, one junction end is altered; a read error may explain this. This sequence joins TRBV2 and TRBJ2-7; 7 bases are shared with TRBD2. This CDR3 is built from 14 residues. Germline assignment: CDR1 SNHLY and CDR2 FYNNEI. CDR3 nucleotide sequence: TGTGCCACCAGTCACAGCGGGGTAACCTACGAGCAGTACTTC. Amino acid sequence: CATSHSGVTYEQYF.

The chain carries TRBV15 and TRBJ2-1, with D possibly being TRBD1 or TRBD2 (5 bases each). The CDR3 length is 17 residues. Germline V gene sequence: CDR1 LNHNV, CDR2 YYDKDF (reference sequence). V lost 3 bases to trimming and J lost 7 bases, with 22 bases between them. The CDR3 loop reads CATSSSRSGQTCNEQFF. The CDR3 coding sequence is TGTGCCACCAGCAGCTCCAGGTCGGGGCAGACTTGTAATGAGCAGTTCTTC. Variable domain in full (rest from reference TRBV15 and TRBJ2-1): DAMVIQNPRYQVTQFGKPVTLSCSQTLNHNVMYWYQQKSSQAPKLLFHYYDKDFNNEADTPDNFQSRRPNTSFCFLDIRSPGLGDTAMYLCATSSSRSGQTCNEQFFGPGTRLTVL.

This chain uses TRBV5-1 with TRBJ1-6; D not resolved. V was cut by 0 bases and J by 10 bases, with 11 bases left in between. The CDR3 length is 14 residues. Germline-derived CDR1 and CDR2 are SGHRS and YFSETQ. The CDR3 sequence: CASSLARAGSPLHF. As DNA, the CDR3 is TGCGCCAGCAGCTTGGCTCGGGCGGGGTCACCCCTCCACTTT.

The chain uses TRBV9 and TRBJ2-7; perhaps D is TRBD1 or TRBD2 (6 bases each). Germline V gene sequence: CDR1 SGDLS, CDR2 YYNGEE. The CDR3 covers 14 residues. The V gene lost 0 bases and the J gene lost 7 bases, with 14 bases spanning the gap. The CDR3 reads CASSVGGGLGEQYF. The CDR3 DNA reads as TGTGCCAGCAGCGTAGGAGGGGGGCTGGGGGAGCAGTACTTC.

This chain connects TRBV6-5 to TRBJ2-5; 12 bases line up with TRBD2. The CDR3 spans 18 residues. The V segment lost 6 bases and the J segment 2 bases; nucleotides outside the gene matches: 13. Germline lookup yields CDR1 MNHEY and CDR2 SVGAGI. The CDR3 here is CASRPGTSGPRVQETQYF. CDR3 bases: TGTGCCAGCAGGCCCGGGACTAGCGGGCCAAGAGTTCAAGAGACCCAGTACTTC.

V and J are TRBV7-9 and TRBJ2-3, with 7 bases identical to TRBD2. Germline V gene data show CDR1 as SEHNR and CDR2 as FQNEAQ (reference sequence). V gave up 1 base and J gave up 3 bases; unmatched junction bases: 4. This CDR3 comprises 15 residues. This CDR3 reads CASSLDGGRTDTQYF. The CDR3 DNA follows: TGTGCCAGCAGCTTAGACGGGGGGAGGACAGATACGCAGTATTTT.

This chain joins TRBV20-1 and TRBJ1-4; D unresolved. The V end lost 5 bases, the J end lost 13 bases, and 14 bases lay between the germline ends. The CDR3 spans 11 residues. From germline, CDR1 is DFQATT and CDR2 SNEGSKA (reference sequence). CDR3 DNA: TGCAGTGCTTCCGGGTCCTACCTACTGTTTTTT. This sequence encodes CSASGSYLLFF.

In its sample, this clonotype was seen a few times. The chain joins TRBV7-9 to TRBJ2-5; D unresolved. Trimming removed 7 bases from V and 5 bases from J, with 17 bases in between. The CDR3 loop spans 14 amino acids. Germline V gives CDR1 SEHNR, CDR2 FQNEAQ (reference sequence). CDR3 bases: TGTGCCAGCAACTATGCAGGCATCGGGGAGACCCAGTACTTC. Translation gives CASNYAGIGETQYF.

This clonotype showed up just a few times. V is TRBV7-2 and J is TRBJ2-7; TRBD2 aligns across 9 bases. The trim removed 5 bases at V and 3 bases at J, leaving 5 bases unmatched. The CDR3 extends over 14 amino acids. Germline V lookup: CDR1 SGHTA, CDR2 FQGNSA. This CDR3 is CASSPRTSVYEQYF. The CDR3 DNA sequence: TGTGCCAGCAGCCCGCGGACTAGCGTCTACGAGCAGTACTTC. Supplemented by reference TRBV7-2 and TRBJ2-7, the full variable domain reads GAGVSQSPSNKVTEKGKDVELRCDPISGHTALYWYRQSLGQGLEFLIYFQGNSAPDKSGLPSDRFSAERTGGSVSTLTIQRTQQEDSAVYLCASSPRTSVYEQYFGPGTRLTVT.

The chain has TRBV7-9 and TRBJ2-1, with D unresolved. The ends were cut back, 5 bases at V and 0 bases at J, with 14 bases in the middle. Per the germline V gene, CDR1 is SEHNR and CDR2 is FQNEAQ (reference sequence). The length of the CDR3 is 16 residues. The CDR3 DNA reads as TGTGCCAGCAGCCTTGGCCCCCTTTACTCCTACAATGAGCAGTTCTTC. Residues: CASSLGPLYSYNEQFF.

The chain combines TRBV5-8 with TRBJ2-2; 7 bases match TRBD1. Germline CDR1 SGHTS, CDR2 YDEGEE. V lost 6 bases, J lost 2 bases, and 4 bases stayed unmatched. CDR3 length: 14 residues. CDR3 DNA: TGTGCCAGCATGACAGGGATAAACACCGGGGAGCTGTTTTTT. It encodes CASMTGINTGELFF.

The rearrangement joins TRBV7-9 to TRBJ1-1; a weak D match, TRBD1 (5 bases). Germline CDR1 SEHNR, CDR2 FQNEAQ (reference sequence). V lost 0 bases to trimming and J lost 0 bases, with 8 bases between them. The length of the CDR3 is 15 residues. The CDR3 loop reads CASSLAQGMNTEAFF. The CDR3 DNA reads TGTGCCAGCAGCTTAGCCCAGGGCATGAACACTGAAGCTTTCTTT.

J is TRBJ1-1 and V is TRBV15; the match to TRBD1 covers 10 bases. Germline values: CDR1 LNHNV, CDR2 YYDKDF (reference sequence). V lost 3 bases to trimming and J lost 10 bases; unmatched junction nucleotides: 2. This CDR3 spans 12 amino acids. CDR3 sequence reads: CATSSRDRGAFF. The CDR3 nucleotides read TGTGCCACCAGCAGCCGGGACAGGGGAGCTTTCTTT.

J is TRBJ2-3 and V is TRBV9, with 13 bases that match TRBD2. The germline V gene encodes CDR1 SGDLS and CDR2 YYNGEE. The CDR3 runs to 18 residues. Trimming at V came to 3 bases and at J to 4 bases, leaving 11 bases not matched to a gene. CDR3 region: CASSGTSGGVPLADTQYF. Written as DNA, the CDR3 is TGTGCCAGCAGCGGGACTAGCGGGGGAGTACCACTCGCAGATACGCAGTATTTT.

V usage is TRBV7-9 and J usage is TRBJ1-6; D call uncertain. With 3 bases removed from V and 8 bases from J, the gap between germline ends came to 11 bases. Germline CDR1 reads SEHNR; CDR2 reads FQNEAQ (reference sequence). The CDR3 consists of 14 residues. For the CDR3, the DNA is TGTGCCAGCAGCTTTAGTGAGTTGGATTCACCCCTCCACTTT. Its translation is CASSFSELDSPLHF.

The CDR3, as DNA: TGTGCCATCAGTGCTACAGGCTTACACTACGAGCAGTACTTC. Amino acid sequence: CAISATGLHYEQYF. The gene calls are TRBV10-3 and TRBJ2-7; possible D gene TRBD1, 5 bases. V lost 4 bases and J 3 bases, leaving 13 bases between the germline ends. The V gene's germline CDR1 is ENHRY and CDR2 SYGVKD. This CDR3 is built from 14 residues.

V is TRBV5-1 and J is TRBJ2-7; D gene uncertain. Deletions cut 4 bases from V and 2 bases from J, with 10 bases between. Germline CDR1 is SGHRS and CDR2 is YFSETQ. The CDR3 loop spans 13 amino acids. CDR3 loop: CASSQDPAYEQYF. The CDR3 nucleotides are TGCGCCAGCAGCCAAGATCCGGCCTACGAGCAGTACTTC.

The chain links TRBV7-8 to TRBJ2-6; a weak D match, TRBD1 (6 bases). This CDR3 has 15 amino acids. V dropped 4 bases and J dropped 2 bases, with 9 bases sitting between them. Germline CDR1 is SGHVS and CDR2 is FQNEAQ. CDR3 loop: CASSSRTAGANVLTF. For the CDR3, the DNA is TGTGCCAGCAGCTCCAGGACAGCTGGGGCCAACGTCCTGACTTTC.

Ten or more counts support this clonotype. This chain uses TRBV6-1 with TRBJ2-7; D may be TRBD1 or TRBD2 (5 bases each). The V and J ends lost 3 bases and 0 bases respectively, with 21 bases between them. Germline V gene lookup returns CDR1 MNHNS and CDR2 SASEGT. The length of the CDR3 is 18 residues. CDR3 protein: CASSERRAGTGISYEQYF. In DNA form, the CDR3 reads TGTGCCAGCAGTGAGCGCAGGGCCGGGACGGGAATCTCCTACGAGCAGTACTTC.

The chain carries TRBV18 and TRBJ1-5; the D is unclear. This CDR3 is 15 amino acids long. The V and J ends lost 2 bases and 1 base respectively, with 9 bases between them. CDR1 and CDR2 from the germline V gene are KGHSH and LQKENI. DNA for the CDR3: TGTGCCAGCTCACCAGAGGGATGGAGCAATCAGCCCCAGCATTTT. Amino acid sequence: CASSPEGWSNQPQHF.